The sequence of this T cell receptor beta chain was determined in a study of cytomegalovirus exposure and HLA in healthy donors. General observations from the study: It was found in a later analysis that first-cohort TCR clusters tended to co-occur in the 100 to 150 validation repertoires. The study recorded about 160 TCR beta chains that were cytomegalovirus-associated. CMV antigen specificity of a few CMV-associated chains was confirmed in vitro. Published work reported that the classifier diagnosed cytomegalovirus status with high specificity and sensitivity.

This clone turned up a few times. What it recognizes is unknown. The germline V gene encodes CDR1 GTSNPN and CDR2 SVGIG (reference sequence). Trimming removed 4 bases from V and 0 bases from J, with 9 bases in between. The CDR3 sequence is 13 residues long. This table comes from immunoSEQ multiplex PCR, and its TCRdb copy is limited to in-frame clones, with some not included. In the table there are 140,000 or so clones, 89% of which are singletons. Specimen: PBMCs. This clonotype was sampled from a woman between 18 and 30 years old in good health and CMV-seropositive. The chain joins TRBV30 to TRBJ1-1, with TRBD1 as a possible D gene (6 bases). CDR3 sequence (DNA): TGTGCCTGGACCGGACAGTTGAACACTGAAGCTTTCTTT. This sequence encodes CAWTGQLNTEAFF. The full variable domain, its missing parts supplied by reference TRBV30 and TRBJ1-1, is SQTIHQWPATLVQPVGSPLSLECTVEGTSNPNLYWYRQAAGRGLQLLFYSVGIGQISSEVPQNLSASRPQDRQFILSSKKLLLSDSGFYLCAWTGQLNTEAFFGQGTRLTVV.